The clone carrying this T cell receptor (beta chain) was recorded at least ten times. The antigen remains unidentified. This sample was taken from a study of regulatory T cells in long-lasting Graves disease. Study results and limitations: With approximately 2,500 shared public clonotypes, persistent patients exceeded new patients, who shared more than 900. Persistent Graves' patients showed less TCR diversity than newly diagnosed ones.

Indicated time point: persistent/refractory GD, antithyroid drugs over 5 years with positive TRAb. Scientists built the TCR library using RNA that was extracted from PBMCs. Sequencing libraries for TCR beta were prepared with iRepertoire HTBI primers and Arm-PCR of CDR3 regions. TCRdb reanalysed the multiplex PCR reads using MiXCR and keeps one entry per CDR3 protein. The data contain roughly 400,000 distinct CDR3 sequences, around a fifth of them singletons. Germline-derived CDR1 and CDR2 are SGHRS and YFSETQ. CDR3 length equals 14 residues. V was trimmed by 4 bases and J by 5 bases, leaving 15 bases between them.

The TCR was taken from a female donor with Graves disease. Specimen: peripheral blood mononuclear cells (PBMCs), collected when the disease was refractory, from a patient treated with antithyroid drugs. The rearrangement links TRBV5-1 to TRBJ1-1; D is perhaps TRBD1 (6 bases). The CDR3 loop is CASSPDRFGTEAFF. CDR3 bases: TGCGCCAGCAGCCCAGACAGGTTTGGGACTGAAGCTTTCTTT.